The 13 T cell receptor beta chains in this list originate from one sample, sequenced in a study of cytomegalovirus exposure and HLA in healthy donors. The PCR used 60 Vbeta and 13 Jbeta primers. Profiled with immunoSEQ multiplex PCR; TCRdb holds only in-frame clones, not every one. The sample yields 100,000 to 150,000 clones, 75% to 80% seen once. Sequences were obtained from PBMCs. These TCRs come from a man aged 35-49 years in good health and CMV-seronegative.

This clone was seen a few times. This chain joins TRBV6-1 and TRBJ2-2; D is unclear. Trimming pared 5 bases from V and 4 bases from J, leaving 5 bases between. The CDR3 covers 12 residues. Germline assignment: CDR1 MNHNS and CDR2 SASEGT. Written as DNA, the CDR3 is TGTGCCAGCAGTAGACTCACCGGGGAGCTGTTTTTT. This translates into CASSRLTGELFF.

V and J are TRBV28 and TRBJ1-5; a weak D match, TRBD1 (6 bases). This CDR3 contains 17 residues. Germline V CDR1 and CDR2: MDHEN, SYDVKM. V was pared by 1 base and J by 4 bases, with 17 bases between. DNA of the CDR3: TGTGCCAGCAGTTTATTTTTTTTGGGGGCCGCTAATCAGCCCCAGCATTTT. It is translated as CASSLFFLGAANQPQHF.

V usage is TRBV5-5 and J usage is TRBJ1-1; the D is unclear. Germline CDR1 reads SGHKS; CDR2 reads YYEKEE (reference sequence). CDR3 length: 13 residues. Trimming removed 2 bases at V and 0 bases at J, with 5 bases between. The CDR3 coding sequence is TGTGCCAGCAGCTTATTCTTGAACACTGAAGCTTTCTTT. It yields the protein CASSLFLNTEAFF. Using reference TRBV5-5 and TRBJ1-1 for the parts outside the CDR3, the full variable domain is DAGVTQSPTHLIKTRGQQVTLRCSPISGHKSVSWYQQVLGQGPQFIFQYYEKEERGRGNFPDRFSARQFPNYSSELNVNALLLGDSALYLCASSLFLNTEAFFGQGTRLTVV.

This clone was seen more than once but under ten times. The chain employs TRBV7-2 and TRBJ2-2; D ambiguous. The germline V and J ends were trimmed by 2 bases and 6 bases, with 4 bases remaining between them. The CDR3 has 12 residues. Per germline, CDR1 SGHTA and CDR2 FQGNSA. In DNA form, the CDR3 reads TGTGCCAGCAGCTTATTCTCCGGGGAGCTGTTTTTT. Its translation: CASSLFSGELFF.

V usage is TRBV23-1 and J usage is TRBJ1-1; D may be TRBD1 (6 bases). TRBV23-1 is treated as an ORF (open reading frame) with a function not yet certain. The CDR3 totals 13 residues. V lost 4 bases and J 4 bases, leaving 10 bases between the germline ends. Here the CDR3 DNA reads TGCGCCAGCAGTCGGGGGGGGCTCACTGAAGCTTTCTTT. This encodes CASSRGGLTEAFF.

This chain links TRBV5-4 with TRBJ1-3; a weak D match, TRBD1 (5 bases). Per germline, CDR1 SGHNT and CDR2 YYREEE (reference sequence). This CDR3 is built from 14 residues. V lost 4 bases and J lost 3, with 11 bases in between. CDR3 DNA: TGTGCCAGCAGCGGGAGGGACGGTGGAAACACCATATATTTT. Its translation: CASSGRDGGNTIYF.

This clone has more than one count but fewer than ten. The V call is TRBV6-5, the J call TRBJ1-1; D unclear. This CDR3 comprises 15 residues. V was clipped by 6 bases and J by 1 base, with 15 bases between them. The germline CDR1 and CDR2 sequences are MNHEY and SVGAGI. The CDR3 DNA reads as TGTGCCAGCAGACCCCGTTTGGAGACGAACACTGAAGCTTTCTTT. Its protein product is CASRPRLETNTEAFF.

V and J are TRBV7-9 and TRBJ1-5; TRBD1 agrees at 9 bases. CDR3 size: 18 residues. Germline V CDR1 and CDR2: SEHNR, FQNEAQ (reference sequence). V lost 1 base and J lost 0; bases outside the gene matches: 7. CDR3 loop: CASSLEYGTGYSNQPQHF. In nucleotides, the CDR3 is TGTGCCAGCAGCTTAGAGTACGGGACAGGGTATAGCAATCAGCCCCAGCATTTT.

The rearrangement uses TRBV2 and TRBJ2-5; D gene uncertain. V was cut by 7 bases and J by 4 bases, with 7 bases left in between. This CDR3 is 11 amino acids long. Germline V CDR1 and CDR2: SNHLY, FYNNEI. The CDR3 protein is CASNRGETQYF. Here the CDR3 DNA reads TGTGCCAGCAATCGAGGAGAGACCCAGTACTTC.

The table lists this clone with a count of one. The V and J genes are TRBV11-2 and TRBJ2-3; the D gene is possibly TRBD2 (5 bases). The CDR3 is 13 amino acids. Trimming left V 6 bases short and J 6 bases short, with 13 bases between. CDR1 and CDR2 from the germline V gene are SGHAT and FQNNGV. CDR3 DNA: TGTGCCAGCAGTATCTCGGGGTGGGATACGCAGTATTTT. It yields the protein CASSISGWDTQYF.

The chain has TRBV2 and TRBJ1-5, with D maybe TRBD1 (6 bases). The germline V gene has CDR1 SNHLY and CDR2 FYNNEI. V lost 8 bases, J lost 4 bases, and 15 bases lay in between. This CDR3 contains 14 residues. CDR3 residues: CASGWTALNQPQHF. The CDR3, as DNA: TGTGCCAGCGGATGGACAGCCTTAAATCAGCCCCAGCATTTT. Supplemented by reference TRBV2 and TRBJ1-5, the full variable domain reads EPEVTQTPSHQVTQMGQEVILRCVPISNHLYFYWYRQILGQKVEFLVSFYNNEISEKSEIFDDQFSVERPDGSNFTLKIRSTKLEDSAMYFCASGWTALNQPQHFGDGTRLSIL.

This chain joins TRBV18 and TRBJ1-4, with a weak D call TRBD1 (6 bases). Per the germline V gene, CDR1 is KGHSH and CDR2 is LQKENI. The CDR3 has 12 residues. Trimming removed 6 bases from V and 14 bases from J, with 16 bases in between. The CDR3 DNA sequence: TGTGCCAGCTCCCTACAGGGTTCGGGGCTGTTTTTT. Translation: CASSLQGSGLFF.

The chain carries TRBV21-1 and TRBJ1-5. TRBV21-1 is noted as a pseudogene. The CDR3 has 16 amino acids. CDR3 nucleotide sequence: TGTGCCAGCAGCAAAGCGAGCGGGGTTAGCAATCAGCCCCAGCATTTT. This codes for CASSKASGVSNQPQHF.